The 24 T cell receptor beta chains in this list originate from one sample, sequenced in a study of T cells in Graves' hyperthyroidism and ophthalmopathy. RNA transcripts were the template for amplifying TCR beta CDR3 regions. First-round RT-PCR with HTBI primers amplified the TCR CDR3 region. In TCRdb, the multiplex PCR reads were re-called with MiXCR into one record per CDR3 protein. The sample consists of approximately 150,000 distinct CDR3 sequences, about 9.4% of them appearing once. The sample taken for sequencing was blood. The receptors stem from a woman aged 18-29 years with Graves' hyperthyroidism that later progressed to Graves' ophthalmopathy.

Many counts were recorded for this clonotype. In DNA, the CDR3 is TGCAGTGCTAGGCTTCGGACAGGGAAGGATTCGGATCAGCCCCAGCATTTT. It encodes CSARLRTGKDSDQPQHF. The chain carries TRBV20-1 and TRBJ1-5, with 8 bases identical to TRBD1. The junction had 15 bases not matched to a gene; V was cut back by 3 bases and J by 5 bases. CDR1 is DFQATT and CDR2 is SNEGSKA in the germline V gene (reference sequence). This CDR3 is 17 amino acids long.

This clonotype has ten or more counts. This chain joins TRBV12-3 or TRBV12-4 and TRBJ1-3, with a possible D match to TRBD1 (5 bases). This CDR3 is 20 amino acids long. V gave up 8 bases and J gave up 0 bases, with 29 bases separating them. CDR3: CASGRDPGRWGGYSGNTIYF. The CDR3 bases are TGTGCCAGCGGCCGGGACCCAGGAAGATGGGGGGGATACTCTGGAAACACCATATATTTT.

This clonotype was counted ten times or more. V is TRBV9 and J is TRBJ1-1; D not resolved. CDR1 and CDR2 from the germline V gene are SGDLS and YYNGEE. Trimming pared 0 bases from V and 0 bases from J, leaving 3 bases between. The CDR3 is 13 amino acids. The CDR3 protein is CASSVAVNTEAFF. The CDR3 DNA reads TGTGCCAGCAGCGTAGCTGTGAACACTGAAGCTTTCTTT. Together with reference TRBV9 and TRBJ1-1, the CDR3 gives the full variable domain: DSGVTQTPKHLITATGQRVTLRCSPRSGDLSVYWYQQSLDQGLQFLIQYYNGEERAKGNILERFSAQQFPDLHSELNLSSLELGDSALYFCASSVAVNTEAFFGQGTRLTVV.

This clonotype was seen repeatedly, ten times or more. This chain connects TRBV5-1 to TRBJ2-7, with 7 nucleotides matching TRBD1. V trimming: 4 bases; J trimming: 3 bases; junction bases outside the gene matches: 10. CDR1 and CDR2 from the germline V gene are SGHRS and YFSETQ. The CDR3 contains 15 residues. As DNA, the CDR3 is TGCGCCAGCAGCGGTCGTCGGGACAGTTACTACGAGCAGTACTTC. It translates to CASSGRRDSYYEQYF.

The genes are TRBV7-9 and TRBJ2-2, with 8 bases matching TRBD2. Trimming cost V 4 bases and J 4 bases; bases outside gene matches: 11. The CDR3 consists of 17 residues. Germline-derived CDR1 and CDR2 are SEHNR and FQNEAQ (reference sequence). This CDR3 reads CASSSKVAGLITGELFF. As DNA, the CDR3 is TGTGCCAGCAGCTCCAAAGTAGCGGGGTTGATCACCGGGGAGCTGTTTTTT. The full variable domain, with the rest looked up from reference TRBV7-9 and TRBJ2-2, is DTGVSQNPRHKITKRGQNVTFRCDPISEHNRLYWYRQTLGQGPEFLTYFQNEAQLEKSRLLSDRFSAERPKGSFSTLEIQRTEQGDSAMYLCASSSKVAGLITGELFFGEGSRLTVL.

This clonotype was observed many times. The chain is built from TRBV2 and TRBJ2-3, with 11 bases lining up with TRBD2. The CDR3 runs to 16 residues. CDR1 and CDR2 (germline): SNHLY, FYNNEI. V trimming: 5 bases; J trimming: 2 bases; junction bases outside the gene matches: 6. In DNA form, the CDR3 reads TGTGCCAGCAGTTTCCAACTAGCGGGGGCCACAGATACGCAGTATTTT. Its protein product is CASSFQLAGATDTQYF.

Regarding this clonotype: This may stem from a read error, because a much larger clone lies one nucleotide away. The chain has TRBV27 and TRBJ2-7, with D unclear. The CDR3 length is 14 residues. V lost 0 bases and J lost 0, with 6 bases in between. Germline V gives CDR1 MNHEY, CDR2 SMNVEV (reference sequence). The DNA of the CDR3 is TGTGCCAGCAGTTTATCGTCGAACTCCTACGAGCAGTACTTC. Protein: CASSLSSNSYEQYF.

This clonotype was detected many times. CDR3 in amino acids: CASKGRLNSPLHF. The CDR3 DNA follows: TGTGCCAGCAAGGGCAGGTTGAATTCACCCCTCCACTTT. The chain employs TRBV2 and TRBJ1-6; D gene ambiguous. V was shortened by 7 bases and J by 7 bases, with 11 bases between the two germline ends. Germline V CDR1 and CDR2: SNHLY, FYNNEI. The CDR3 length is 13 residues.

Many counts were recorded for this clonotype. The V call is TRBV5-1, the J call TRBJ2-2, with D possibly being TRBD1 (6 bases). Trimming shortened V by 4 bases and J by 2 bases, and 15 bases separated the two germline ends. This CDR3 comprises 16 residues. CDR1 SGHRS and CDR2 YFSETQ come from the germline V gene. The DNA for the CDR3 is TGCGCCAGCAGCGATCAGGGGATCACTAACACCGGGGAGCTGTTTTTT. Its translation: CASSDQGITNTGELFF.

The sample holds a few counts of this clonotype. CDR3 region: CASSIGYTTSGSPGTGELFF. CDR3 nucleotides: TGTGCCAGTAGTATAGGGTATACTACTAGCGGGAGCCCTGGCACCGGGGAGCTGTTTTTT. The V call is TRBV19, the J call TRBJ2-2; 11 bases are a match to TRBD2. Germline V gene sequence: CDR1 LNHDA, CDR2 SQIVND (reference sequence). The CDR3 consists of 20 residues. The V segment lost 1 base and the J segment 4 bases; nucleotides outside the gene matches: 14.

This clonotype appeared many times. V gene TRBV6-1 combines with J gene TRBJ1-3, with a weak D call TRBD1 (5 bases). The CDR3 runs 14 residues. Per the germline V gene, CDR1 is MNHNS and CDR2 is SASEGT. Trimming cost V 6 bases and J 2 bases, with 11 bases left between them. The CDR3 nucleotides read TGTGCCAGCAGCACCAGGGAAACTGGAAACACCATATATTTT. Amino acid sequence: CASSTRETGNTIYF.

This clonotype was counted ten times or more. The chain couples TRBV10-3 to TRBJ1-5; D remains ambiguous. V dropped 2 bases and J dropped 8 bases, with 7 bases sitting between them. CDR1 and CDR2 from the germline V gene are ENHRY and SYGVKD. CDR3 length equals 12 residues. CDR3 loop: CAISEGREPQHF. The CDR3 region has the DNA TGTGCCATCAGTGAGGGGCGGGAGCCCCAGCATTTT.

In this sample, this clonotype turned up many times. This sequence joins TRBV7-9 and TRBJ1-5; maybe TRBD1 (6 bases). The V gene lost 5 bases and the J gene lost 0 bases, with 20 bases spanning the gap. The CDR3 contains 18 residues. Germline V gives CDR1 SEHNR, CDR2 FQNEAQ (reference sequence). The CDR3 is CASSGDSWDIDSNQPQHF. The CDR3 bases are TGTGCCAGCAGCGGTGATTCCTGGGACATTGATAGCAATCAGCCCCAGCATTTT. Together with reference TRBV7-9 and TRBJ1-5, the CDR3 gives the full variable domain: DTGVSQNPRHKITKRGQNVTFRCDPISEHNRLYWYRQTLGQGPEFLTYFQNEAQLEKSRLLSDRFSAERPKGSFSTLEIQRTEQGDSAMYLCASSGDSWDIDSNQPQHFGDGTRLSIL.

This clonotype was recorded many times. The chain couples TRBV11-2 to TRBJ2-1, with D perhaps given as TRBD1 or TRBD2 (6 bases each). V was cut by 1 base and J by 5 bases, with 12 bases left in between. The germline V gene encodes CDR1 SGHAT and CDR2 FQNNGV. The CDR3 extends over 15 amino acids. For the CDR3, the DNA is TGTGCCAGCAGCTTAGGGGGGGCTCGCGACAATGAGCAGTTCTTC. It yields the protein CASSLGGARDNEQFF. Complete variable domain (other parts from reference TRBV11-2 and TRBJ2-1): EAGVAQSPRYKIIEKRQSVAFWCNPISGHATLYWYQQILGQGPKLLIQFQNNGVVDDSQLPKDRFSAERLKGVDSTLKIQPAKLEDSAVYLCASSLGGARDNEQFFGPGTRLTVL.

The table lists this clonotype with a few counts. The chain employs TRBV9 and TRBJ1-3; the D is unclear. CDR1 and CDR2 (germline): SGDLS, YYNGEE. The V gene lost 4 bases and the J gene lost 2 bases, with 16 bases spanning the gap. The CDR3 consists of 16 residues. CDR3 residues: CASSQASVLTGNTIYF. The CDR3 DNA follows: TGTGCCAGCAGCCAAGCTTCAGTCCTTACTGGAAACACCATATATTTT. Together with reference TRBV9 and TRBJ1-3, the CDR3 gives the full variable domain: DSGVTQTPKHLITATGQRVTLRCSPRSGDLSVYWYQQSLDQGLQFLIQYYNGEERAKGNILERFSAQQFPDLHSELNLSSLELGDSALYFCASSQASVLTGNTIYFGEGSWLTVV.

Details on this clonotype: A much larger clone lies one base from this, so it may be a read error. V gene TRBV20-1 combines with J gene TRBJ1-5, with TRBD1 as a possible D gene (5 bases). The CDR3 is 12 residues long. Germline-derived CDR1 and CDR2 are DFQATT and SNEGSKA (reference sequence). The CDR3 spells CSAIGEVQPQDF. The CDR3 DNA reads TGCAGTGCTATAGGGGAGGTTCAGCCCCAGGATTTT.

In this sample, this clonotype turned up once. This is likely a read error, given that the CDR3 carries no conserved phenylalanine or tryptophan at its end. The chain employs TRBV2 and TRBJ2-7, with 12 positions matching TRBD2. This CDR3 has 15 residues. Trimming at V came to 5 bases and at J to 0 bases, leaving 2 bases not matched to a gene. Germline CDR1 reads SNHLY; CDR2 reads FYNNEI. The CDR3 loop is CASSKGLAGSYEQYS. The CDR3 DNA reads TGTGCCAGCAGTAAGGGACTAGCGGGCTCCTACGAGCAGTACTCC.

This clonotype has ten or more counts. The J gene is TRBJ1-1, the V gene TRBV30; 11 nucleotides align to TRBD1. Germline values: CDR1 GTSNPN, CDR2 SVGIG (reference sequence). V shed 0 bases and J 4 bases; nucleotides not matched to a gene: 4. The CDR3 spans 15 residues. For the CDR3, the DNA is TGTGCCTGGAGTGTACCGGACAGGGGGCGCACTGAAGCTTTCTTT. This translates into CAWSVPDRGRTEAFF.

This clonotype was seen a handful of times. V gene TRBV5-8 combines with J gene TRBJ2-7; TRBD2 aligns across 16 bases. The CDR3 loop spans 17 amino acids. Germline loops: CDR1 SGHTS, CDR2 YDEGEE. Trimming at V came to 4 bases and at J to 4 bases, leaving 8 bases not matched to a gene. CDR3 region: CASSLEPGLAGGYEQYF. In DNA form, the CDR3 reads TGTGCCAGCAGCCTAGAACCGGGACTAGCGGGAGGGTACGAGCAGTACTTC.

A few counts support this clonotype. The rearrangement joins TRBV19 to TRBJ2-5; 9 bases match TRBD1. The CDR3 loop spans 15 amino acids. Losses at the gene ends were 6 bases for V and 0 bases for J; bases not matched to a gene: 5. Germline lookup yields CDR1 LNHDA and CDR2 SQIVND (reference sequence). The CDR3: CASRTGTGHQETQYF. For the CDR3, the DNA is TGTGCCAGTAGGACCGGGACAGGGCACCAAGAGACCCAGTACTTC.

This clonotype was seen ten or more times. J is TRBJ2-5 and V is TRBV7-9, with TRBD1 identical over 7 bases. J was trimmed by 4 bases and V by 3 bases; bases with no gene match: 8. Per the germline V gene, CDR1 is SEHNR and CDR2 is FQNEAQ (reference sequence). CDR3 size: 15 residues. CDR3 DNA: TGTGCCAGCAGCTTTATCAGGGACAGAGCAGAGACCCAGTACTTC. It encodes CASSFIRDRAETQYF.

The V call is TRBV4-2, the J call TRBJ2-5, with 10 nucleotides matching TRBD2. This CDR3 spans 17 amino acids. V shed 1 base, J shed 5 bases, and the junction held 10 bases outside the gene matches. Germline assignment: CDR1 LGHNA and CDR2 YNFKEQ. The CDR3 coding sequence is TGTGCCAGCAGCCAAGTCTCTAGCGGGGGTCTGGGGGAGACCCAGTACTTC. Protein product: CASSQVSSGGLGETQYF.

This sequence joins TRBV14 and TRBJ2-2, with 8 positions matching TRBD2. Germline CDR1 reads SGHDN; CDR2 reads FVKESK. There are 15 residues in the CDR3. V shed 6 bases, J shed 4 bases, and the junction held 7 bases outside the gene matches. As DNA, the CDR3 is TGTGCCAGCAGAAACTTCACTAGCGGCACCGGGGAGCTGTTTTTT. Its protein is CASRNFTSGTGELFF.

This clonotype was counted between two and nine times. The chain uses TRBV5-1 and TRBJ2-3, with TRBD2 matching 8 bases. Germline lookup yields CDR1 SGHRS and CDR2 YFSETQ. The CDR3 extends over 14 amino acids. With V trimmed by 6 bases and J by 3 bases, 6 bases remained unmatched. The CDR3 bases are TGCGCCAGCATTCAAGGGACTAGTACAGATACGCAGTATTTT. This gives the protein CASIQGTSTDTQYF.